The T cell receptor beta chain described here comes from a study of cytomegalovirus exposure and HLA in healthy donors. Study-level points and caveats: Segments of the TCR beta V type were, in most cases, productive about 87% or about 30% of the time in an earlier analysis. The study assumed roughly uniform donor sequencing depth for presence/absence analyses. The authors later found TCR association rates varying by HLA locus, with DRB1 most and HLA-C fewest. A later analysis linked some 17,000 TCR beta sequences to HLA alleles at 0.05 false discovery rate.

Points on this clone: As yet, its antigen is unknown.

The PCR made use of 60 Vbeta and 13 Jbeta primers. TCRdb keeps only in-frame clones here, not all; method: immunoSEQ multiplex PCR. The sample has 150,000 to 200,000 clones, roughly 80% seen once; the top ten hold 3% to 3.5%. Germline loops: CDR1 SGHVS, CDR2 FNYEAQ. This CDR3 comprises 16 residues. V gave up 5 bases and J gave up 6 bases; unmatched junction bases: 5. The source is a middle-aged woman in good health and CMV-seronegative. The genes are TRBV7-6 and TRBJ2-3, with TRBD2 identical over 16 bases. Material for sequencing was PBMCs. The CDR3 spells CASSLGTSGGADTQYF. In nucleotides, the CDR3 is TGTGCCAGCAGCCTCGGGACTAGCGGGGGGGCTGATACGCAGTATTTT.